The 17 T cell receptor beta chains reported below all come from one sample, sequenced in a study of blood T cells in healthy people across ages. Using a J-beta primer mix together with a sample-barcoded 5' primer, a second PCR was run for about 6 to 11 cycles. From the 5' RACE reads, TCRdb called clonotypes with MiXCR, one entry per CDR3 protein. In the table there are about a million distinct CDR3 sequences, around two fifths of which are singletons. The material sequenced was blood. Every receptor here comes from a young man in good health.

V is TRBV7-2 and J is TRBJ2-3, with 12 positions matching TRBD2. J gave up 2 bases and V 3 bases, and 6 bases lay outside the gene matches. Germline values: CDR1 SGHTA, CDR2 FQGNSA. CDR3 length: 17 amino acids. The CDR3 region is CASSFRLAGESTDTQYF. CDR3 DNA: TGTGCCAGCAGCTTTCGACTAGCGGGGGAGTCCACAGATACGCAGTATTTT.

A few counts support this clonotype. The J gene is TRBJ2-5, the V gene TRBV5-6, with TRBD2 as a possible D gene (6 bases). Germline-derived CDR1 and CDR2 are SGHDT and YYEEEE. The CDR3 totals 14 residues. V lost 4 bases to trimming and J lost 3 bases, with 13 bases between them. The CDR3 here is CASSLEGGEETQYF. CDR3 bases: TGTGCCAGCAGCCTTGAGGGCGGGGAAGAGACCCAGTACTTC. Using reference TRBV5-6 and TRBJ2-5 for the parts outside the CDR3, the full variable domain is DAGVTQSPTHLIKTRGQQVTLRCSPKSGHDTVSWYQQALGQGPQFIFQYYEEEERQRGNFPDRFSGHQFPNYSSELNVNALLLGDSALYLCASSLEGGEETQYFGPGTRLLVL.

The V gene is TRBV3-1, the J gene TRBJ1-1; D ambiguous. The CDR3 is made up of 12 amino acids. Germline CDR1 is LGHDT and CDR2 is YNNKEL (reference sequence). The germline V and J ends were trimmed by 1 base and 7 bases, with 7 bases remaining between them. The CDR3 sequence: CASSQGRLEAFF. The CDR3 coding sequence is TGTGCCAGCAGCCAAGGACGGCTTGAAGCTTTCTTT. The variable domain in full, with the rest retrieved from reference TRBV3-1 and TRBJ1-1, is DTAVSQTPKYLVTQMGNDKSIKCEQNLGHDTMYWYKQDSKKFLKIMFSYNNKELIINETVPNRFSPKSPDKAHLNLHINSLELGDSAVYFCASSQGRLEAFFGQGTRLTVV.

This clonotype showed up just once. The V gene is TRBV20-1, the J gene TRBJ2-5; D call uncertain. Deletions cut 1 base from V and 2 bases from J, with 14 bases between. The CDR3 has 15 amino acids. Germline CDR1 reads DFQATT; CDR2 reads SNEGSKA (reference sequence). The CDR3 loop is CSARVYQVPQETQYF. CDR3 in DNA: TGCAGTGCTAGAGTATATCAAGTCCCACAAGAGACCCAGTACTTC.

The genes are TRBV4-3 and TRBJ2-1, with a tentative D call TRBD2 (6 bases). CDR3 length equals 13 residues. Germline CDR1 and CDR2: LGHNA and YSLEER. V was pared by 3 bases and J by 9 bases, with 12 bases between. This chain's CDR3 is CASSQELAIEQFF. For the CDR3, the DNA is TGCGCCAGCAGCCAGGAGCTAGCGATTGAGCAGTTCTTC.

The chain is built from TRBV6-2 or TRBV6-3 and TRBJ1-2, with 7 bases that match TRBD1. The CDR3 is 16 amino acids. Germline V gene sequence: CDR1 MNHEY, CDR2 SVGEGT. With V trimmed by 4 bases and J by 2 bases, 10 bases remained unmatched. The CDR3 sequence is CASSFHRVTGNYGYTF. In DNA form, the CDR3 reads TGTGCCAGCAGTTTCCATAGAGTGACAGGGAACTATGGCTACACCTTC.

The chain has TRBV29-1 and TRBJ1-1; D unclear. With 6 bases removed from V and 6 bases from J, the gap between germline ends came to 17 bases. The germline V gene has CDR1 SQVTM and CDR2 ANQGSEA. The CDR3 length is 13 residues. The CDR3 loop is CSVGPILQAEAFF. Written as DNA, the CDR3 is TGCAGCGTGGGCCCCATTTTGCAGGCTGAAGCTTTCTTT.

V usage is TRBV20-1 and J usage is TRBJ1-2; D possibly corresponds to TRBD1 (5 bases). This CDR3 is built from 11 residues. In germline, CDR1 is DFQATT, CDR2 SNEGSKA (reference sequence). V was trimmed by 2 bases and J by 8 bases, leaving 9 bases between them. CDR3 in amino acids: CSARIQAGYTF. In DNA, the CDR3 is TGCAGTGCTAGAATACAGGCAGGCTACACCTTC.

The chain combines TRBV6-4 with TRBJ1-1; no clear D gene. CDR1 is MRHNA and CDR2 is SNTAGT in the germline V gene. The CDR3 has 12 residues. Trimming stripped 2 bases from V and 11 bases from J, with 12 bases between. The CDR3 DNA is TGTGCCAGCAGTGACCGGACCCTAGGGGCTTTCTTT. Protein: CASSDRTLGAFF.

In this sample, this clonotype turned up a few times. The chain is built from TRBV20-1 and TRBJ1-1; D remains unclear. Between the trimmed V and J ends, which lost 5 bases and 12 bases, there was a span of 19 bases. CDR3 length: 12 residues. In germline, CDR1 is DFQATT, CDR2 SNEGSKA (reference sequence). The CDR3 region is CSAEGGQARSFF. CDR3 coding DNA: TGCAGTGCTGAGGGTGGGCAGGCAAGATCTTTCTTT.

The chain has TRBV29-1 and TRBJ2-1; D is uncertain. V was cut by 4 bases and J by 0 bases, with 10 bases left in between. CDR1 and CDR2 (germline): SQVTM, ANQGSEA. The CDR3 is 14 amino acids. CDR3 residues: CSVAVESSYNEQFF. The DNA for the CDR3 is TGCAGCGTTGCGGTTGAGAGCTCCTACAATGAGCAGTTCTTC.

This clonotype appeared once. This chain uses TRBV20-1 with TRBJ1-6; 7 bases are a match to TRBD1. This CDR3 region has 13 residues. Germline-derived CDR1 and CDR2 are DFQATT and SNEGSKA (reference sequence). The trim removed 6 bases at V and 5 bases at J, leaving 4 bases unmatched. The CDR3 protein is CSAAGTDNSPLHF. The CDR3 DNA sequence: TGCAGTGCCGCCGGGACAGATAATTCACCCCTCCACTTT.

This sequence joins TRBV20-1 and TRBJ2-7; D is unclear. V dropped 0 bases and J dropped 3 bases, with 12 bases sitting between them. The CDR3 sequence is 14 residues long. CDR1 DFQATT and CDR2 SNEGSKA come from the germline V gene (reference sequence). CDR3 in amino acids: CSARDQDGHYEQYF. The DNA for the CDR3 is TGCAGTGCTAGAGATCAGGACGGCCACTACGAGCAGTACTTC.

In its sample, this clonotype was seen a few times. The J gene is TRBJ1-2, the V gene TRBV7-2; tentatively, D is TRBD1 (5 bases). CDR1 and CDR2 (germline): SGHTA, FQGNSA. The CDR3 is made up of 14 amino acids. V was clipped by 0 bases and J by 7 bases, with 12 bases between them. The CDR3 reads CASSLAGSRAGYTF. In DNA, the CDR3 is TGTGCCAGCAGCTTAGCTGGAAGCAGGGCTGGCTACACCTTC.

This clonotype has only one observation. V usage is TRBV28 and J usage is TRBJ1-4; D gene ambiguous. This CDR3 is built from 13 residues. V lost 7 bases and J lost 8, with 14 bases in between. In germline, CDR1 is MDHEN, CDR2 SYDVKM. Here the CDR3 reads CASIQTGDEKLFF. CDR3 nucleotides: TGTGCCAGCATCCAGACCGGCGACGAAAAACTGTTTTTT.

The gene calls are TRBV10-1 and TRBJ2-1, with D perhaps matching TRBD2 (5 bases). V was shortened by 6 bases and J by 7 bases, with 16 bases between the two germline ends. From germline, CDR1 is WNHNN and CDR2 SYGVQD (reference sequence). The CDR3 is made up of 14 amino acids. This CDR3 reads CASRGDLLKNEQFF. The DNA of the CDR3 is TGCGCCAGCAGGGGAGATCTCCTAAAGAATGAGCAGTTCTTC.

In this sample, this clonotype turned up a few times. The rearrangement links TRBV7-8 to TRBJ1-1; D gene unclear. The CDR3 loop spans 15 amino acids. Trimming shortened V by 1 base and J by 6 bases, and 15 bases separated the two germline ends. CDR1 and CDR2 (germline): SGHVS, FQNEAQ. For the CDR3, the DNA is TGTGCCAGCAGCTTAGGAATATGGAAGTTCGCTGAAGCTTTCTTT. Translated: CASSLGIWKFAEAFF.